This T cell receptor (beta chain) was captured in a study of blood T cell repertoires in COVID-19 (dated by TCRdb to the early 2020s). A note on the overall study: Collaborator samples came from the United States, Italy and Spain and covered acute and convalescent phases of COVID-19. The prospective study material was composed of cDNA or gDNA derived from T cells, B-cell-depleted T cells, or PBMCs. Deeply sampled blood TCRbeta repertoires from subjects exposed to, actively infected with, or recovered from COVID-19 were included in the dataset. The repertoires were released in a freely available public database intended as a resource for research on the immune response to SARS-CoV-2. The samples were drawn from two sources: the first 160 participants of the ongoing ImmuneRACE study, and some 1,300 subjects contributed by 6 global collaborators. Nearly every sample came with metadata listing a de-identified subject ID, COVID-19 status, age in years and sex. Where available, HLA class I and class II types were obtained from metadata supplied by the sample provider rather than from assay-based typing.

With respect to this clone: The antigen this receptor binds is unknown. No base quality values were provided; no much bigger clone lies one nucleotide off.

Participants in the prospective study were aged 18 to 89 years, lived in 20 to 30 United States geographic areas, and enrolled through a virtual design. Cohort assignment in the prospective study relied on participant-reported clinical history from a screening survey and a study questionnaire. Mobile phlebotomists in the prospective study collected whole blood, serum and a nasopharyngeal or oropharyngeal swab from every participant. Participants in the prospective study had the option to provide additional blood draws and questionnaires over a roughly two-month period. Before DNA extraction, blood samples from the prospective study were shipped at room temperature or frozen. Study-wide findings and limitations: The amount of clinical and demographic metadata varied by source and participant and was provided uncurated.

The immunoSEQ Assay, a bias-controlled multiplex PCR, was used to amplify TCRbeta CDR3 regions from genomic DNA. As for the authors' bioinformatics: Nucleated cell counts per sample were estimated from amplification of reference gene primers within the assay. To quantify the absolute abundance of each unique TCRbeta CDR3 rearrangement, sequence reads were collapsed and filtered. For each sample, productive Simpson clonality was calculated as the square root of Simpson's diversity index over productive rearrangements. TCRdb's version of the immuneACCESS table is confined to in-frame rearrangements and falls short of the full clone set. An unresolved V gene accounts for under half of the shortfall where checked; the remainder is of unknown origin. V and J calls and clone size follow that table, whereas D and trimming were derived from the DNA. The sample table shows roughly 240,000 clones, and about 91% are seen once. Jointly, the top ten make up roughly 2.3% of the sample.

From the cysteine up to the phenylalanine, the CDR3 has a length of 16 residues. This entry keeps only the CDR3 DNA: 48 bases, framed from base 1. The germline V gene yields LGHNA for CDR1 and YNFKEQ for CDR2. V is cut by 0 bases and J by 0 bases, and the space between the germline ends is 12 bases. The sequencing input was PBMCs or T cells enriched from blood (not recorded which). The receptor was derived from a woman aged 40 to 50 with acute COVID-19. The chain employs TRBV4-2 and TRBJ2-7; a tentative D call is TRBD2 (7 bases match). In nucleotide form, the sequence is TGTGCCAGCAGCCAAGACGCGGGGGCCCCCTCCTACGAGCAGTACTTC. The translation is CASSQDAGAPSYEQYF.